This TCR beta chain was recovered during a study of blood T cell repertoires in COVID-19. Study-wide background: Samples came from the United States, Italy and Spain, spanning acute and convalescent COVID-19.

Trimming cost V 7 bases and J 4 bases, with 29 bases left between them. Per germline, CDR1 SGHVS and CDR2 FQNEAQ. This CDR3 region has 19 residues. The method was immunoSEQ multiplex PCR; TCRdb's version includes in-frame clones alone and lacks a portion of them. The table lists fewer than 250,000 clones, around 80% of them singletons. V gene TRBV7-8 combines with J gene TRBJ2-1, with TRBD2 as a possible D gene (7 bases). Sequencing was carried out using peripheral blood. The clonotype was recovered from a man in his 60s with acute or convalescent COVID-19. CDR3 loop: CASIQGFQTRERGYNEQFF. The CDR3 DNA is TGTGCCAGCATACAGGGTTTTCAAACGCGGGAGCGGGGATACAATGAGCAGTTCTTC.